The rows below give T cell receptor beta chains drawn from one sample of a study of blood T cell repertoires in COVID-19. Repertoires were generated with immunoSEQ multiplex PCR, while TCRdb's copy carries only in-frame clones and drops some. The data show 150,000 to 200,000 clones, with roughly 82% seen just once and more than 9.5% held by the top ten. The specimen was PBMCs or T cells enriched from blood (not recorded which). Receptors were obtained from a man over 45 who had recovered from COVID-19. CDR3s leave out the opening cysteine and the closing phenylalanine or tryptophan. A D gene is named only where the DNA matches it firmly.

cdr3_aa	v_call	j_call	d_call
ATRGDNEQF	TRBV24-1	TRBJ2-1	NA
ASSVAGTSGIYNEQF	TRBV9	TRBJ2-1	TRBD2
ASSYGTGGADYGYT	TRBV6-5	TRBJ1-2	TRBD1
ASSPDWTATDTQY	TRBV18	TRBJ2-3	NA
ASSQIGAENSPLH	TRBV11-2	TRBJ1-6	NA
ASSPNSERTGELF	TRBV7-3	TRBJ2-2	NA
ASSLLLGQAQAF	TRBV28	TRBJ1-1	NA
ASILNTEAF	TRBV2	TRBJ1-1	NA
ASSLVREAGYT	TRBV27	TRBJ1-2	NA
ATTGQEDEQY	TRBV28	TRBJ2-7	NA
ASSLVSGEAF	TRBV5-1	TRBJ1-1	NA
ASRLSSGAGELF	TRBV10-2	TRBJ2-2	TRBD2
ASSSRDFGRDTQY	TRBV28	TRBJ2-3	NA
ASSRESGELF	TRBV6-2/TRBV6-3	TRBJ2-2	NA
ASSASGATDTQY	TRBV2	TRBJ2-3	TRBD2
ASSALGGTAPYEQY	TRBV9	TRBJ2-7	NA
ASSLRDYRATNEKLF	TRBV18	TRBJ1-4	NA
ASSLVGSLTDTQY	TRBV27	TRBJ2-3	NA
ASSPSGGASRAEAF	TRBV18	TRBJ1-1	NA
SVGLGQQNTEAF	TRBV29-1	TRBJ1-1	NA